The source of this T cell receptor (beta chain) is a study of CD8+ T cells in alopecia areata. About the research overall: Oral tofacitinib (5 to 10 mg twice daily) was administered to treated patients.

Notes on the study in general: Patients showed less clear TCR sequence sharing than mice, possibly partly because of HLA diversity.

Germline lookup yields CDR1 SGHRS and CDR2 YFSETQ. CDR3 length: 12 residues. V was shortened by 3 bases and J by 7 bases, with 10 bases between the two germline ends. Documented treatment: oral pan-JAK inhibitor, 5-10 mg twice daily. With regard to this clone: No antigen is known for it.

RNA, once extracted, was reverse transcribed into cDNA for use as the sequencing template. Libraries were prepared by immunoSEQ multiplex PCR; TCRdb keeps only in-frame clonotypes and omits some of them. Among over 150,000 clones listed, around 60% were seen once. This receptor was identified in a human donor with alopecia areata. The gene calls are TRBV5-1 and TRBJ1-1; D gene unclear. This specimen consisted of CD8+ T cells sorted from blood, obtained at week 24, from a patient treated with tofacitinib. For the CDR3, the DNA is TGCGCCAGCAGCTCCGCCGGGAGTGAAGCTTTCTTT. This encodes CASSSAGSEAFF. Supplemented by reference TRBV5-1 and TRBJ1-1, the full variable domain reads KAGVTQTPRYLIKTRGQQVTLSCSPISGHRSVSWYQQTPGQGLQFLFEYFSETQRNKGNFPGRFSGRQFSNSRSEMNVSTLELGDSALYLCASSSAGSEAFFGQGTRLTVV.